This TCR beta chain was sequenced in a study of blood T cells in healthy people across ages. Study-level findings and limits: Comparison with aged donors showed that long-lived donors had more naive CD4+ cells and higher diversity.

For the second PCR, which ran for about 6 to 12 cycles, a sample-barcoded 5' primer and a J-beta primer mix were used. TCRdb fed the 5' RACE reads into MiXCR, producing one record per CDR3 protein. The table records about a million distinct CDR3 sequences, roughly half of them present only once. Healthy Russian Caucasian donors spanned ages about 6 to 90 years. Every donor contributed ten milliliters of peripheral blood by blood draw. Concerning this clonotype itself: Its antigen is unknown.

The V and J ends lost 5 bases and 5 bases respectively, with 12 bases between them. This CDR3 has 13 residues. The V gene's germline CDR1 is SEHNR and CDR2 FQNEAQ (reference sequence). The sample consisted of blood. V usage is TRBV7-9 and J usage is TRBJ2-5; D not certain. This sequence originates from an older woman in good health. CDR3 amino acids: CASSAGVEETQYF. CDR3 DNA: TGTGCCAGCAGCGCCGGAGTGGAGGAGACCCAGTACTTC.